These T cell receptor beta chains were read from a single sample in a study of T-cell reconstitution after alpha-beta-depleted transplantation in children. TCRdb processed the PCR reads anew with MiXCR; each CDR3 protein has one entry. The sample includes nearly 200,000 distinct CDR3 sequences, approximately 6.8% of them seen just once. Sequenced material: PBMCs, taken before TCRalphabeta/CD19-depleted stem cell transplant. The receptors shown here come from a girl less than two years old with combined immunodeficiency, due to receive a stem cell transplant. Both conserved end residues are part of each CDR3. D genes are given only for firm matches. Size tells how often a clone was seen (once, few, many) or the class of an expanded clone, and some rows leave it out.

d_call j_call cdr3_length v_call clone_size cdr3_aa cdr3_nt
. TRBJ1-1 13 TRBV4-3 many CASSQDPNTEAFF TGCGCCAGCAGCCAAGATCCGAACACTGAAGCTTTCTTT
TRBD2 TRBJ2-7 15 TRBV29-1 many CSVDWTRAGYYEQYF TGCAGCGTCGATTGGACTAGAGCTGGGTACTACGAGCAGTACTTC
. TRBJ2-1 18 TRBV6-2/TRBV6-3 many CASSYWSDLTAINNEQFF TGTGCCAGCAGTTACTGGAGCGACCTCACGGCTATAAACAATGAGCAGTTCTTC
. TRBJ1-1 10 TRBV29-1 many CSVDGVEAFF TGCAGCGTGGACGGAGTTGAAGCTTTCTTT
TRBD1 TRBJ1-2 13 TRBV6-6 many CASSLPTGVGYTF TGTGCCAGCAGTTTGCCCACAGGGGTTGGCTACACCTTC
. TRBJ2-7 14 TRBV6-2/TRBV6-3 many CASSWMEVYYEQYF TGTGCCAGCAGTTGGATGGAGGTCTACTACGAGCAGTACTTC
. TRBJ2-4 15 TRBV6-1 . CASRVMGNRIDIQYF TGTGCCAGCAGGGTGATGGGGAATCGGATCGACATTCAGTACTTC
. TRBJ1-1 13 TRBV20-1 once CSATTRVSFEAFF TGCAGTGCGACGACGCGGGTGTCGTTTGAAGCTTTCTTT
TRBD2 TRBJ2-1 11 TRBV29-1 many CSVYGLAGLFF TGCAGCGTTTACGGACTAGCGGGACTGTTCTTC
TRBD1 TRBJ2-1 16 TRBV7-9 many CASSLEPGGSYNEQFF TGTGCCAGCAGCTTAGAGCCAGGGGGCTCCTACAATGAGCAGTTCTTC
TRBD1 TRBJ2-5 15 TRBV7-8 many CASSLGGQVQETQYF TGTGCCAGCAGCTTAGGGGGACAGGTACAAGAGACCCAGTACTTC
. TRBJ2-7 14 TRBV7-2 many CASSLARLSYEQYF TGTGCCAGCAGCTTAGCCAGGCTCTCCTACGAGCAGTACTTC
. TRBJ2-3 16 TRBV20-1 many CSASPNRGLTTDTQYF TGCAGTGCTAGTCCTAACAGGGGACTCACGACAGATACGCAGTATTTT
. TRBJ2-3 14 TRBV20-1 many CSARRGGPTDTQYF TGCAGTGCTAGAAGGGGAGGCCCCACAGATACGCAGTATTTT
. TRBJ2-3 15 TRBV6-1 many CASSVVTTVTDTQYF TGTGCCAGCAGTGTCGTAACCACTGTCACAGATACGCAGTATTTT
TRBD1 TRBJ2-1 15 TRBV7-9 many CASSSGTASYNEQFF TGTGCCAGCAGCTCCGGGACAGCGAGCTACAATGAGCAGTTCTTC
TRBD1 TRBJ2-4 17 TRBV2 many CASSNLNWDSSGDIQYF TGTGCCAGCAGTAACTTAAACTGGGACAGTAGTGGAGACATTCAGTACTTC
. TRBJ2-1 14 TRBV19 many CASKPQRSYNEQFF TGTGCCAGTAAGCCGCAACGCTCCTACAATGAGCAGTTCTTC
TRBD2 TRBJ2-2 14 TRBV7-8 many CASSSGGRTGELFF TGTGCCAGCAGCTCGGGAGGCCGGACCGGGGAGCTGTTTTTT
. TRBJ2-1 15 TRBV13 . CASSTGLGSYNEQFF TGTGCCAGCAGCACTGGACTGGGCTCCTACAATGAGCAGTTCTTC
. TRBJ1-2 15 TRBV29-1 . CSALLSRDIPYGYTF TGCAGCGCCCTCCTTAGTAGGGACATTCCCTATGGCTACACCTTC
TRBD2 TRBJ2-7 14 TRBV10-3 many CAIRGTSGAYEQYF TGTGCCATCAGGGGGACTAGCGGTGCCTACGAGCAGTACTTC
. TRBJ2-7 15 TRBV7-6 many CASSLGPTGSYEQYF TGTGCCAGCAGCTTAGGACCGACAGGTTCCTACGAGCAGTACTTC
. TRBJ1-1 15 TRBV4-3 many CASSLRTAINTEAFF TGCGCCAGCAGCCTCCGGACAGCCATCAACACTGAAGCTTTCTTT
. TRBJ2-5 16 TRBV29-1 many CSVLGEALSWGETQYF TGCAGCGTTCTGGGGGAAGCACTCTCCTGGGGGGAGACCCAGTACTTC
TRBD1 TRBJ1-2 12 TRBV20-1 many CSAMTGNYGYTF TGCAGTGCCATGACAGGGAACTATGGCTACACCTTC
. TRBJ2-7 16 TRBV3-1 few CASSQDGGLLWDEQYF TGTGCCAGCAGCCAAGATGGGGGACTCCTCTGGGACGAGCAGTACTTC
TRBD1 TRBJ1-1 15 TRBV5-1 many CASSSRQGAWTEAFF TGCGCCAGCAGCAGCCGACAGGGGGCTTGGACTGAAGCTTTCTTT
TRBD1 TRBJ1-2 12 TRBV20-1 many CSARETGYGYTF TGCAGTGCTAGAGAGACAGGGTATGGCTACACCTTC
TRBD1 TRBJ2-3 14 TRBV20-1 many CSARDKGTGGSQYF TGCAGTGCTAGAGATAAAGGGACAGGGGGAAGCCAGTATTTT
TRBD1 TRBJ2-7 17 TRBV10-3 many CAISALTGASPIYEQYF TGTGCCATCAGTGCTCTGACAGGGGCCTCCCCTATCTACGAGCAGTACTTC
. TRBJ1-1 13 TRBV5-1 many CASSKGQNTEAFF TGCGCCAGCAGCAAGGGGCAGAACACTGAAGCTTTCTTT
. TRBJ2-5 14 TRBV4-1 many CASSRRDNQETQYF TGCGCCAGCAGCCGCCGGGACAACCAAGAGACCCAGTACTTC
. TRBJ2-4 19 TRBV28 . CASSVAGGLRVLAKNIQYF TGTGCCAGCAGTGTGGCAGGGGGACTGAGGGTCCTAGCCAAAAACATTCAGTACTTC
. TRBJ2-7 14 TRBV7-8 many CASSSRQVVYEQYF TGTGCCAGCAGTTCGAGACAGGTGGTGTACGAGCAGTACTTC
. TRBJ1-5 14 TRBV28 many CASSVPVDSPPQHF TGTGCCAGCAGTGTCCCCGTTGACAGCCCGCCCCAGCATTTT
. TRBJ2-1 9 TRBV6-5 many CAVWTERFF TGTGCCGTGTGGACAGAGCGGTTCTTC
. TRBJ2-1 12 TRBV12-3/TRBV12-4 many CASRDSRDEQFF TGTGCCAGCAGAGATTCCAGGGATGAGCAGTTCTTC
. TRBJ2-5 14 TRBV29-1 many CSVVFAGYQETQYF TGCAGCGTTGTCTTTGCGGGATACCAAGAGACCCAGTACTTC
TRBD1 TRBJ1-2 14 TRBV7-2 many CASGAAGTGYGYTF TGTGCCAGCGGGGCTGCCGGGACAGGCTATGGCTACACCTTC
. TRBJ2-4 16 TRBV12-3/TRBV12-4 many CASRGQPKTGENIQYF TGTGCCAGCAGGGGACAGCCAAAAACGGGGGAAAACATTCAGTACTTC
. TRBJ2-1 14 TRBV29-1 many CSAMTESSYNEQFF TGCAGCGCTATGACAGAGAGCTCCTACAATGAGCAGTTCTTC
TRBD1 TRBJ1-2 15 TRBV29-1 many CSVGGQGYGTNGYTF TGCAGCGTGGGGGGACAGGGTTATGGCACAAATGGCTACACCTTC